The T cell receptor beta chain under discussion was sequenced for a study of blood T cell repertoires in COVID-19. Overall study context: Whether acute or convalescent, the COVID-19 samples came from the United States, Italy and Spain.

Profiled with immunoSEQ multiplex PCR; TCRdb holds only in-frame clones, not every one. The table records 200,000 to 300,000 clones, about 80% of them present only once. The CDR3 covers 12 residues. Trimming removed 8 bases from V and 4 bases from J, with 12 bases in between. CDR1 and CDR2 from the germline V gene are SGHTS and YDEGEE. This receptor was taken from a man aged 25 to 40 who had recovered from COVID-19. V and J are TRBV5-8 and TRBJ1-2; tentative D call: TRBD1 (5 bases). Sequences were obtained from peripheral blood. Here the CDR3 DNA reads TGTGCCAGAGGGGCGGGGATCTATGGCTACACCTTC. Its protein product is CARGAGIYGYTF.